This T cell receptor (beta chain) was found in a study of Ad26.COV2.S vaccination and SARS-CoV-2 variants. In the study overall: Doses of Ad26.COV2.S were injected into muscle once or twice, 56 days apart.

Produced via immunoSEQ multiplex PCR; TCRdb's table is partial and in-frame only. The table records hundreds of thousands of clones, around nine tenths of them present only once. Notes on the study in general: There was reportedly substantial breadth in spike-specific CD8+ and CD4+ T cell responses after vaccination. The TCR-based breadth and depth measures might underestimate overall T cell responses.

As regards this clone: Antigen specificity is unknown.

This sample's treatment: roughly 20 received Ad26.COV2.S at low or high dose, single or two shots; about 5 received placebo; per-sample allocation not given. Day 63 after the first injection of vaccine or placebo was the sampling time. This clonotype was obtained from a person between 18 and 65 years old who received the Ad26.COV2.S COVID-19 vaccine or a placebo. The material was peripheral blood, obtained in a trial of Ad26.COV2.S vaccine versus placebo.

CDR3 in DNA: TGTGCCAGCAGCCCGACAGGGGCCGATTGGACCGGGGAGCTGTTTTTT. Translated: CASSPTGADWTGELFF. V is TRBV7-3 and J is TRBJ2-2; 8 bases are shared with TRBD1. The CDR3 runs 16 residues. V was pared by 5 bases and J by 5 bases, with 10 bases of the junction left unmatched. Germline V CDR1 and CDR2: SGHTA, FQGTGA.